This T cell receptor beta chain was sequenced during a study of beta chain features in type 1 diabetes. For the study at large: Cell yields, gender and age were comparable in patients and healthy donors. Researchers looked at roughly 100,000,000 sorted cells across all samples.

As every portion of the isolated RNA was reverse transcribed, the sequencing read expressed TCRB transcripts. Method: immunoSEQ multiplex PCR; TCRdb's copy keeps in-frame clones and lacks some. The table shows about 150,000 clones, with around 8% occurring only once. The V and J ends lost 4 bases and 2 bases respectively, with 13 bases between them. The CDR3 sequence is 15 residues long. Germline CDR1 is SGHNT and CDR2 is YYREEE (reference sequence). The TCR sequence derives from a man aged 18 to 30 in good health. The rearrangement joins TRBV5-4 to TRBJ2-1, with TRBD2 as a possible D gene (5 bases). The sequenced sample consisted of central memory CD4+ T cells from blood. The CDR3 sequence is CASSADAGAYNEQFF. The DNA of the CDR3 is TGTGCCAGCAGCGCGGACGCGGGCGCCTACAATGAGCAGTTCTTC.